The 18 T cell receptor beta chains below were found in one sample sequenced in a study of T cell responses to AZD1222 COVID-19 vaccine. Assay: immunoSEQ multiplex PCR; the TCRdb copy retains only in-frame clones and omits some. This sample has under 150,000 clones, with 80% to 85% found just once. The sequencing here drew on peripheral blood, taken on day 0 of MenACWY control vaccination. These receptors were obtained from an adult in good health.

Only one count was recorded for this clone. The chain joins TRBV2 to TRBJ1-2; maybe TRBD1 (6 bases). This CDR3 contains 11 residues. Germline CDR1 is SNHLY and CDR2 is FYNNEI. V lost 3 bases to trimming and J lost 8 bases, with 7 bases between them. In DNA, the CDR3 is TGTGCCAGCAGTGACAGGGGAGGCTACACCTTC. It is translated as CASSDRGGYTF.

The chain has TRBV19 and TRBJ1-1, with D perhaps matching TRBD1 (5 bases). V was cut by 3 bases and J by 7 bases, with 12 bases left in between. The CDR3 runs to 13 residues. Germline values: CDR1 LNHDA, CDR2 SQIVND (reference sequence). The CDR3 DNA sequence: TGTGCCAGTAGTATGGGGCCGGTAAGTGAAGCTTTCTTT. Protein sequence: CASSMGPVSEAFF.

Only a few counts were recorded for this clone. The chain links TRBV7-2 to TRBJ1-3; D is uncertain. The germline V gene has CDR1 SGHTA and CDR2 FQGNSA. This CDR3 spans 13 amino acids. Trimming stripped 3 bases from V and 2 bases from J, with 5 bases between. CDR3 coding DNA: TGTGCCAGCAGCTTCGGGGCTGGAAACACCATATATTTT. This sequence encodes CASSFGAGNTIYF.

This clone is a singleton in its sample. V gene TRBV2 combines with J gene TRBJ1-2, with D unresolved. Trimming cost V 6 bases and J 4 bases, with 15 bases left between them. The CDR3 sequence is 14 residues long. Germline assignment: CDR1 SNHLY and CDR2 FYNNEI. The CDR3 DNA reads as TGTGCCAGCAGCGACGGGCGATTGGTCTATGGCTACACCTTC. Amino acid sequence: CASSDGRLVYGYTF.

This sequence joins TRBV5-1 and TRBJ2-1, with D hard to call. Germline lookup yields CDR1 SGHRS and CDR2 YFSETQ. Trimming stripped 0 bases from V and 7 bases from J, with 5 bases between. The CDR3 is made up of 12 amino acids. CDR3 protein: CASSLANNEQFF. The CDR3 DNA sequence: TGCGCCAGCAGCTTGGCGAATAATGAGCAGTTCTTC. The variable domain in full, with the rest retrieved from reference TRBV5-1 and TRBJ2-1, is KAGVTQTPRYLIKTRGQQVTLSCSPISGHRSVSWYQQTPGQGLQFLFEYFSETQRNKGNFPGRFSGRQFSNSRSEMNVSTLELGDSALYLCASSLANNEQFFGPGTRLTVL.

This chain joins TRBV15 and TRBJ1-5, with D hard to call. Looked up from germline, CDR1 is LNHNV and CDR2 is YYDKDF (reference sequence). The V end lost 5 bases, the J end lost 0 bases, and 8 bases lay between the germline ends. This CDR3 spans 14 amino acids. The CDR3 nucleotides read TGTGCCACCAGCCTGCACCGTAGCAATCAGCCCCAGCATTTT. It is translated as CATSLHRSNQPQHF.

The chain employs TRBV7-9 and TRBJ2-4; the match to TRBD1 covers 10 bases. The CDR3 has 15 residues. CDR1 SEHNR and CDR2 FQNEAQ come from the germline V gene (reference sequence). V was pared by 4 bases and J by 8 bases, with 8 bases of the junction left unmatched. DNA for the CDR3: TGTGCCAGCAGCTCGGACAGGGGGGCGGCGGACATTCAGTACTTC. Translation: CASSSDRGAADIQYF.

This rearrangement joins TRBV2 to TRBJ1-6; 9 positions match TRBD1. CDR3 length: 18 amino acids. V shed 8 bases, J shed 0 bases, and the junction held 11 bases outside the gene matches. Germline CDR1 SNHLY, CDR2 FYNNEI. The CDR3 DNA sequence: TGTGCCAGCGTGAGGTTAGGACAGGGGAGCTCCTATAATTCACCCCTCCACTTT. This translates into CASVRLGQGSSYNSPLHF.

J is TRBJ1-2 and V is TRBV18; perhaps TRBD1 as D (6 bases). CDR3 size: 15 residues. CDR1 is KGHSH and CDR2 is LQKENI in the germline V gene. The ends were cut back, 6 bases at V and 3 bases at J, with 17 bases in the middle. Here the CDR3 reads CASSSDSTSDYGYTF. The CDR3 DNA sequence: TGTGCCAGCTCGTCGGACAGCACTAGTGACTATGGCTACACCTTC.

This chain links TRBV11-2 with TRBJ2-2; TRBD2 matches 9 bases. Germline V gene lookup returns CDR1 SGHAT and CDR2 FQNNGV. J lost 4 bases, V lost 1 base, and 4 bases had no gene match. The CDR3 runs 16 residues. CDR3 nucleotide sequence: TGTGCCAGCAGCTTAGGCCCTAGCGGGGTCACCGGGGAGCTGTTTTTT. This translates into CASSLGPSGVTGELFF.

The gene calls are TRBV5-1 and TRBJ2-5; no clear D. CDR1 is SGHRS, CDR2 YFSETQ, per germline. This CDR3 comprises 13 residues. The V gene lost 4 bases and the J gene lost 1 base, with 8 bases spanning the gap. The CDR3 region has the DNA TGCGCCAGCAGCCCCGACGGCCAAGAGACCCAGTACTTC. Protein: CASSPDGQETQYF.

V is TRBV2 and J is TRBJ1-6; unclear D gene. CDR3 size: 15 residues. Trimming shortened V by 1 base and J by 6 bases, and 10 bases separated the two germline ends. The germline V gene encodes CDR1 SNHLY and CDR2 FYNNEI. In DNA, the CDR3 is TGTGCCAGCAGTGAAGTAGCCAGCTCTAATTCACCCCTCCACTTT. Protein product: CASSEVASSNSPLHF.

This chain connects TRBV3-1 (or the pseudogene TRBV3-2) to TRBJ2-2; D gene unclear. CDR1 LGHDT and CDR2 YNNKEL come from the germline V gene (reference sequence). The ends were cut back, 1 base at V and 6 bases at J, with 12 bases in the middle. The CDR3 has 15 residues. CDR3 DNA sequence: TGTGCCAGCAGCCAAGCCGCCCAGGAAGCCGGGGAGCTGTTTTTT. Protein sequence: CASSQAAQEAGELFF.

This clone was seen only once. V gene TRBV7-8 combines with J gene TRBJ2-1, with a tentative D call TRBD2 (6 bases). Germline CDR1 reads SGHVS; CDR2 reads FQNEAQ. Trimming shortened V by 2 bases and J by 7 bases, and 21 bases separated the two germline ends. The CDR3 has 17 residues. The CDR3 sequence is CASSLRDPSARWNEQFF. The CDR3, as DNA: TGTGCCAGCAGCTTACGAGACCCTAGCGCAAGGTGGAATGAGCAGTTCTTC.

This clone was recorded only once. The rearrangement uses TRBV9 and TRBJ1-1; D gene ambiguous. The germline V gene has CDR1 SGDLS and CDR2 YYNGEE. The CDR3 contains 14 residues. V gave up 4 bases and J gave up 1 base, with 11 bases separating them. The CDR3 protein is CASSTQPENTEAFF. CDR3 coding DNA: TGTGCCAGCAGCACTCAGCCGGAGAACACTGAAGCTTTCTTT.

The count of this clone is one. The chain joins TRBV6-5 to TRBJ2-6; D is tentatively TRBD1 or TRBD2 (5 bases each). The CDR3 extends over 15 amino acids. Trimming stripped 7 bases from V and 1 base from J, with 11 bases between. From germline, CDR1 is MNHEY and CDR2 SVGAGI. The CDR3, as DNA: TGTGCCAGCAATGGCAGGGAGTCTGGGGCCAACGTCCTGACTTTC. Translating gives CASNGRESGANVLTF.

The chain is built from TRBV18 and TRBJ1-3; D is unresolved. This CDR3 contains 13 residues. CDR1 KGHSH and CDR2 LQKENI come from the germline V gene. V was clipped by 6 bases and J by 0 bases, with 6 bases between them. In DNA, the CDR3 is TGTGCCAGCTCCGACATCTCTGGAAACACCATATATTTT. Its protein is CASSDISGNTIYF.

The CDR3 sequence is CASSSRRDRWNSPLHF. The CDR3, as DNA: TGTGCCAGCAGTTCACGTCGGGACCGATGGAATTCACCCCTCCACTTT. The rearrangement links TRBV27 to TRBJ1-6, with D perhaps matching TRBD1 (5 bases). Germline values: CDR1 MNHEY, CDR2 SMNVEV (reference sequence). The CDR3 sequence is 16 residues long. The V end was cut by 4 bases, the J end by 7 bases, with 17 bases between.